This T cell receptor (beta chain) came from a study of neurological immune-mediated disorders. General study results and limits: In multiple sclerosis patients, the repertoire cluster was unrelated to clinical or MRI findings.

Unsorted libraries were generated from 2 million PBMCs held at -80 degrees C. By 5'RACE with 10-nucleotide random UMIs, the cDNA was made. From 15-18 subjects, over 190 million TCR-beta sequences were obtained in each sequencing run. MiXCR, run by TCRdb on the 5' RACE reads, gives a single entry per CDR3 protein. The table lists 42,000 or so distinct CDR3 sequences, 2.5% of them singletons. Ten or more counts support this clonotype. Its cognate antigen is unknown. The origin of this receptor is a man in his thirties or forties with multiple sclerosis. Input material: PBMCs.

The CDR3 loop reads CSARPSGRGEITPLHF. The CDR3 DNA sequence: TGCAGTGCTAGACCCTCCGGGAGGGGGGAGATCACACCCCTCCACTTT. The J gene is TRBJ1-6, the V gene TRBV20-1; D might be TRBD1 (6 bases). The V end was cut by 2 bases, the J end by 11 bases, with 22 bases between. The germline V gene has CDR1 DFQATT and CDR2 SNEGSKA (reference sequence). This CDR3 is built from 16 residues.